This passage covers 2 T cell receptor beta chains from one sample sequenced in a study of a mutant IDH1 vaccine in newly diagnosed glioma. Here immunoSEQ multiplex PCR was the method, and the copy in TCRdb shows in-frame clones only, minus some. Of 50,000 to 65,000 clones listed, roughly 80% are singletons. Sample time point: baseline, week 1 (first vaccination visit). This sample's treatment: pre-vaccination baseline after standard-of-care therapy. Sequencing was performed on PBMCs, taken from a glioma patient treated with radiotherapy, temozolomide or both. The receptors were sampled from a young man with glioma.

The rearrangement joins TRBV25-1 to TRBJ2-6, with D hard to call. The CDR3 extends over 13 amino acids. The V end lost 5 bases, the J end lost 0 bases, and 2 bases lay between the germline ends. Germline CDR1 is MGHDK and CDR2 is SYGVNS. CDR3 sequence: CASSFSGANVLTF. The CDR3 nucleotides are TGTGCCAGCAGTTTCTCTGGGGCCAACGTCCTGACTTTC. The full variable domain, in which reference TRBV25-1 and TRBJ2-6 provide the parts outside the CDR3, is EADIYQTPRYLVIGTGKKITLECSQTMGHDKMYWYQQDPGMELHLIHYSYGVNSTEKGDLSSESTVSRIRTEHFPLTLESARPSHTSQYLCASSFSGANVLTFGAGSRLTVL.

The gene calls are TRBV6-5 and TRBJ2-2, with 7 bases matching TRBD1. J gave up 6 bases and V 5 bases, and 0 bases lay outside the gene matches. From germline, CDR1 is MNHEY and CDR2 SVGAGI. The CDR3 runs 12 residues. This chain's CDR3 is CASSQGAGELFF. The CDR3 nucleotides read TGTGCCAGCAGTCAGGGGGCCGGGGAGCTGTTTTTT.